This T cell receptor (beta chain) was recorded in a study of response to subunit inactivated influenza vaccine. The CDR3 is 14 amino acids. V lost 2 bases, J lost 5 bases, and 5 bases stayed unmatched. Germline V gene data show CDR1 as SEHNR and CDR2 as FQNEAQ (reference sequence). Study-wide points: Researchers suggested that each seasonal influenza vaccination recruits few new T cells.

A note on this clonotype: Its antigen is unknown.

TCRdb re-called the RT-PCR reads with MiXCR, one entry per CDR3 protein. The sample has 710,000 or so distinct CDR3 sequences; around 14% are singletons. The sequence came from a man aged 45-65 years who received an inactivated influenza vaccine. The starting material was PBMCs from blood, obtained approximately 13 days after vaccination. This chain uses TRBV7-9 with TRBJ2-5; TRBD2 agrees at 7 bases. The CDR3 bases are TGTGCCAGCAGCTTACCCCCCGGGGGGGAGACCCAGTACTTC. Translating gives CASSLPPGGETQYF.